This T cell receptor beta chain was documented in a study of human T cells and chemical hapten exposure. Study outcomes and limitations: High-frequency TCRs, those above 1 in 1000, stayed the same after DPC sensitization.

At least ten counts were recorded for this clonotype. Its target is unknown. V dropped 3 bases and J dropped 9 bases, with 12 bases sitting between them. CDR1 and CDR2 (germline): PRHDT, FYEKMQ (reference sequence). The CDR3 totals 13 residues. Total RNA extraction was carried out from unfractionated whole blood. Per the original methods: The median was roughly 91,000 TCRs per sample, ranging roughly 20,000 to 750,000. TCRdb re-called the 5' RACE reads through MiXCR, storing one row per CDR3 protein. TCRdb, not the original authors, processed these V and J calls. The repertoire holds approximately 150,000 distinct CDR3 sequences, with about 4% as singletons.

The source of this sequence is a female donor in good health. The chain is built from TRBV13 and TRBJ2-1; TRBD1 is a possible D gene (6 bases). The CDR3 region has the DNA TGTGCCAGCAGCTTGCAGGGGTGGGTTGAGCAGTTCTTC. It is translated as CASSLQGWVEQFF.